This TCR beta chain was identified in a study of T cell changes during pregnancy in multiple sclerosis. The germline CDR1 and CDR2 sequences are MDHEN and SYDVKM. This CDR3 has 15 residues. The junction had 10 bases not matched to a gene; V was cut back by 5 bases and J by 6 bases. The data were produced by immunoSEQ multiplex PCR, yet TCRdb's version contains in-frame clones alone and is incomplete. The sample records 85,000 to 100,000 clones, 91% being singletons. Source: peripheral blood, taken before pregnancy. This rearrangement joins TRBV28 to TRBJ1-5; 7 bases are shared with TRBD1. The receptor was isolated from a female donor with multiple sclerosis, enrolled in a pregnancy study. CDR3 DNA sequence: TGTGCCAGCAGTCCGAACAGGGGACCGGGTCAGCCCCAGCATTTT. Amino acids: CASSPNRGPGQPQHF.